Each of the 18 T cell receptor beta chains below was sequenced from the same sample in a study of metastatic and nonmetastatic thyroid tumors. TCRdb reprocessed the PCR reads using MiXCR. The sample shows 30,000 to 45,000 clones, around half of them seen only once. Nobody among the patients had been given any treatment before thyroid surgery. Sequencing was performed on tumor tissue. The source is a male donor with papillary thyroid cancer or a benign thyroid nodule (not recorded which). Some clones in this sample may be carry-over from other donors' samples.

DNA of the CDR3: TGTGCCAGTAGTATAGCGGACAGAAGCTACACCTTC. Translating it yields CASSIADRSYTF. The rearrangement uses TRBV19 and TRBJ1-2; D is perhaps TRBD1 (6 bases). CDR1 and CDR2 (germline): LNHDA, SQIVND (reference sequence). CDR3 size: 12 residues. Trimming took 1 base from V and 9 from J, leaving 9 bases between them.

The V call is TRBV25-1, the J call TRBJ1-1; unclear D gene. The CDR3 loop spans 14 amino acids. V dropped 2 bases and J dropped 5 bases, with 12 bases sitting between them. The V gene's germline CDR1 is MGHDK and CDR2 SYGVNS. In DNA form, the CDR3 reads TGTGCCAGCAGTGAAGTAGGTCCTCGGACTGAAGCTTTCTTT. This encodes CASSEVGPRTEAFF.

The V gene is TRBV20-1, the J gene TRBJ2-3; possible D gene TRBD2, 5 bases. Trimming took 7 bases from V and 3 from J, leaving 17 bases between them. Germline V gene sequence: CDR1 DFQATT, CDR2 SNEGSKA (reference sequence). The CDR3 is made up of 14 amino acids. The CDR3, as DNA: TGCAGTGAAGTTAGCGCATATGGGACAGATACGCAGTATTTT. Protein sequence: CSEVSAYGTDTQYF.

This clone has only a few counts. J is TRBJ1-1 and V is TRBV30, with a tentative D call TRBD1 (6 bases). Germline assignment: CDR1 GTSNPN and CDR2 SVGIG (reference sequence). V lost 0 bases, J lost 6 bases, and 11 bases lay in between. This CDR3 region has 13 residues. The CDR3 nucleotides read TGTGCCTGGAGTGTAGGGGGGGTCGCTGAAGCTTTCTTT. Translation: CAWSVGGVAEAFF.

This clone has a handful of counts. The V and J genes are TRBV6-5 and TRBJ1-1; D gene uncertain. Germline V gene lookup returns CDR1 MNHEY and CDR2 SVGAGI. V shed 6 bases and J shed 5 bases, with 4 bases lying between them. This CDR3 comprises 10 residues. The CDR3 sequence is CASRQTEAFF. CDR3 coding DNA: TGTGCCAGCAGACAAACTGAAGCTTTCTTT.

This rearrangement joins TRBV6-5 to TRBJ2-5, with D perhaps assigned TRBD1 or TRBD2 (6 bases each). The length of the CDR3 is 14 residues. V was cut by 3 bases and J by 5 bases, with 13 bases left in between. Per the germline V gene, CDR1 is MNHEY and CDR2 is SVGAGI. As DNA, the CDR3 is TGTGCCAGCAGTTATCAACAAGGGGGGGAGACCCAGTACTTC. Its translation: CASSYQQGGETQYF.

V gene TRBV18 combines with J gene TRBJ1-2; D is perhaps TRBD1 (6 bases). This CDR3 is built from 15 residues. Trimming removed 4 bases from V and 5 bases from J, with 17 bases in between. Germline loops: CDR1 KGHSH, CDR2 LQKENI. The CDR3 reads CASSRREGGRYGYTF. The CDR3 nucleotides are TGTGCCAGCTCACGACGAGAGGGGGGACGATATGGCTACACCTTC.

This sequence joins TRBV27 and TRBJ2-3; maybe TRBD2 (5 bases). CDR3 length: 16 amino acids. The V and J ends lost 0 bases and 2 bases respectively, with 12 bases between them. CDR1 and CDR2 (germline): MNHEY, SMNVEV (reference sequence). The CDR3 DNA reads TGTGCCAGCAGTTTATCGGGCGGGTCCTACACAGATACGCAGTATTTT. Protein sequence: CASSLSGGSYTDTQYF.

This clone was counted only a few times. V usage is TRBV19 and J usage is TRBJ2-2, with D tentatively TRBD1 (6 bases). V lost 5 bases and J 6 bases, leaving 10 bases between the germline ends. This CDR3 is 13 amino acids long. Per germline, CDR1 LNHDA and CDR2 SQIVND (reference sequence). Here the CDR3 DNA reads TGTGCCAGTAGTTCTCAGGGGCCCGGGGAGCTGTTTTTT. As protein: CASSSQGPGELFF.

The CDR3 region is CAISESGQSHEQYF. The CDR3 coding sequence is TGTGCCATCAGTGAGTCGGGACAGAGCCACGAGCAGTACTTC. The rearrangement links TRBV10-3 to TRBJ2-7; 7 nucleotides agree with TRBD1. The trim removed 0 bases at V and 5 bases at J, leaving 4 bases unmatched. In germline, CDR1 is ENHRY, CDR2 SYGVKD. The CDR3 totals 14 residues.

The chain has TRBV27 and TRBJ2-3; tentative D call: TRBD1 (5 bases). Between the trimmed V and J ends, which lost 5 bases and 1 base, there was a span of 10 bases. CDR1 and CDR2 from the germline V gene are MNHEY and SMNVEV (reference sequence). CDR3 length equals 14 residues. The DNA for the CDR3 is TGTGCCAGCAGTCCCTTGACAGGCACAGATACGCAGTATTTT. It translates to CASSPLTGTDTQYF.

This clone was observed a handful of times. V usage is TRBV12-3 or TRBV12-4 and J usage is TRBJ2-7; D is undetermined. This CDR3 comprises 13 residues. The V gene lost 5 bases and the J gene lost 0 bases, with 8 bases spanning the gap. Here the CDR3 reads CASSPQDSYEQYF. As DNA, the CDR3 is TGTGCCAGCAGTCCCCAGGACTCCTACGAGCAGTACTTC.

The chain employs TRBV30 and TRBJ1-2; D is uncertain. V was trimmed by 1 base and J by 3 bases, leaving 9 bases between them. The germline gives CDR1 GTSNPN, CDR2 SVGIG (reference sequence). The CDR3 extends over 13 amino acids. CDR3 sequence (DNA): TGTGCCTGGAGTGGATCCTCCCACTATGGCTACACCTTC. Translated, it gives CAWSGSSHYGYTF.

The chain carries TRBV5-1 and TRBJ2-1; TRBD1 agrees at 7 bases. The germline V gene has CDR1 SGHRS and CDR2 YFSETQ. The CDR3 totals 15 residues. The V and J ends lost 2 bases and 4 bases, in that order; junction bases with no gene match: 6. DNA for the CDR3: TGCGCCAGCAGCTTCCGGGACAGAGAATACAATGAGCAGTTCTTC. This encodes CASSFRDREYNEQFF.

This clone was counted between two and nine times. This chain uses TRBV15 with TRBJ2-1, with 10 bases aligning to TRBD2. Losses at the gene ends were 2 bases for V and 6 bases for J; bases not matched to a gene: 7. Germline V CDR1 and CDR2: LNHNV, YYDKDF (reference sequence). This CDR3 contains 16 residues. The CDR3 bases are TGTGCCACCAGCAGAAATATAGCGGGGGGTGGCAATGAGCAGTTCTTC. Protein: CATSRNIAGGGNEQFF.

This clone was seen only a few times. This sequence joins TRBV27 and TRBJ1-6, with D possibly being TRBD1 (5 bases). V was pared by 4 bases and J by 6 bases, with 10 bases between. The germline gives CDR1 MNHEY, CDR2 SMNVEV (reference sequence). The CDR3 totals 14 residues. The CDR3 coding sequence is TGTGCCAGCAGTTCGGGACTGTTTAATTCACCCCTCCACTTT. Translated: CASSSGLFNSPLHF.

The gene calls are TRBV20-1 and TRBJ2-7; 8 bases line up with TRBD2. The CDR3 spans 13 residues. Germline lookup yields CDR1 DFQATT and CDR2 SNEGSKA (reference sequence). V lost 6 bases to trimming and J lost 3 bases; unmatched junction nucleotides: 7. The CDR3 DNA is TGCAGTGCCCAGCGGGAGTCCAGCTACGAGCAGTACTTC. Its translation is CSAQRESSYEQYF.

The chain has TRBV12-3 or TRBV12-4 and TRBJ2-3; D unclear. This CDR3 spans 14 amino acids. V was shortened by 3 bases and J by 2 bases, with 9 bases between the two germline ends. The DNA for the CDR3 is TGTGCCAGCAGTTTTTTGGTCCTCACAGATACGCAGTATTTT. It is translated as CASSFLVLTDTQYF.